Listed below are T cell receptor beta chains from one sample, sequenced in a study of cytomegalovirus exposure and HLA in healthy donors. Assay used: immunoSEQ multiplex PCR; TCRdb lists only in-frame clones, some missing. Here the sample spans 100,000 to 150,000 clones, about two thirds being singletons. The sequenced sample was PBMCs. These receptors all stem from a man aged 50 to 60 in good health and CMV-seropositive. CDR3s include the opening cysteine and the closing phenylalanine or tryptophan. D genes are given only for firm matches. Size tells how often a clone was seen (once, few, many) or the class of an expanded clone, and some rows leave it out.

>TRBD1|TRBJ2-5|NA|TRBV29-1
TGCAGCATATGGACAGGGAAAGAGACCCAGTACTTC
CSIWTGKETQYF
>TRBD1|TRBJ1-5|NA|TRBV18
TGTGCCAGCTCATCATTAGGGGGCACGGGTAATCAGCCCCAGCATTTT
CASSSLGGTGNQPQHF
>NA|TRBJ2-1|NA|TRBV5-4
TGTGCCAGCTCAGGGGTGGTATACAATGAGCAGTTCTTC
CASSGVVYNEQFF
>TRBD2|TRBJ2-1|NA|TRBV4-1
TGCGCCAGCAGCCAAGATTGGGAGCGGGGTAACAATGAGCAGTTCTTC
CASSQDWERGNNEQFF
>NA|TRBJ2-5|NA|TRBV28
TGTGCCAGCACCCGGGACTCAGGGGAGACCCAGTACTTC
CASTRDSGETQYF
>TRBD1|TRBJ2-6|NA|TRBV11-3
TGTGCCAGCAGCTTATTGGCAGGGGGCCCTGGGGCCAACGTCCTGACTTTC
CASSLLAGGPGANVLTF
>TRBD2|TRBJ2-1|few|TRBV19
TGTGCCAGTAGTATAGATCGAGCGGGGAGTGAGCAGTTCTTC
CASSIDRAGSEQFF
>NA|TRBJ1-4|once|TRBV9
TGTGCCAGCAGCGTACGTTCCAGGGCCGAAAAACTGTTTTTT
CASSVRSRAEKLFF
>NA|TRBJ2-7|NA|TRBV7-8
TGTGCCAGCATCGCTACCGAGACATCGGAATCCTACGAGCAGTACTTC
CASIATETSESYEQYF
>TRBD1|TRBJ1-1|NA|TRBV10-3
TGTGCCATCAGACTGAGACAGGGCGCTGAAGCTTTCTTT
CAIRLRQGAEAFF
>NA|TRBJ2-7|few|TRBV6-6
TGTGCCAGCAAAGACTTGTCCCACGAGCAGTACTTC
CASKDLSHEQYF
>NA|TRBJ2-7|NA|TRBV19
TGTGCCAGTAGTATAGAGGGCCAGCCCCCCTACGAGCAGTACTTC
CASSIEGQPPYEQYF
>NA|TRBJ1-5|NA|TRBV6-6
TGTGCCAGCAGTTACTCGGGGGGGATCAGCAATCAGCCCCAGCATTTT
CASSYSGGISNQPQHF
>TRBD2|TRBJ2-3|NA|TRBV6-5
TGTGCCAGCAGTTACTCGAAACTAGCGGGGGCAGATACGCAGTATTTT
CASSYSKLAGADTQYF
>NA|TRBJ1-6|NA|TRBV2
TGTGCCAGCACTCGTTTCGGGACTTTTGGGGGGGGTTCACCCCTCCACTTT
CASTRFGTFGGGSPLHF
>NA|TRBJ2-5|NA|TRBV7-9
TGTGCCAGCAGCGACGCGGGGGCCCCGGGGCAAGAGACCCAGTACTTC
CASSDAGAPGQETQYF
>NA|TRBJ2-7|NA|TRBV15
TGTGCCACCAGCAGAGGGGACACGAACTACGAGCAGTACTTC
CATSRGDTNYEQYF
>TRBD2|TRBJ2-1|few|TRBV7-3
TGTGCCAGCAGCTTAGAACTAGCGGGAGGGGGGGGGCAGTTCTTC
CASSLELAGGGGQFF
>TRBD1|TRBJ2-5|NA|TRBV7-2
TGTGCCAGCAGCTTCTCACAGGGGGCTGGGACCCAGTACTTC
CASSFSQGAGTQYF
>NA|TRBJ2-3|NA|TRBV10-3
TGTGCCATCAGTGAGGGAGTCCCGACAGATACGCAGTATTTT
CAISEGVPTDTQYF
>NA|TRBJ2-1|NA|TRBV10-1
TGCGCCAGCAGTGAGAGCTATAATGAGCAGTTCTTC
CASSESYNEQFF
>NA|TRBJ2-5|NA|TRBV11-3
TGTGCCAGCAGCTTACCAGGTCCAGAGACCCAGTACTTC
CASSLPGPETQYF
>TRBD1|TRBJ2-1|few|TRBV19
TGTGCCAGTAGTATTGGGACAGGTGCAGGCAATGAGCAGTTCTTC
CASSIGTGAGNEQFF
>TRBD1|TRBJ1-6|NA|TRBV27
TGTGCCAGCAGTAAATACGACAGGGCCAATTCACCCCTCCACTTT
CASSKYDRANSPLHF
>TRBD2|TRBJ2-7|NA|TRBV7-9
TGTGCCAGCAGCTTGGCGGGAGGCTACGAGCAGTACTTC
CASSLAGGYEQYF
>TRBD1|TRBJ1-2|NA|TRBV7-9
TGTGCCAGCAGCCCCGGGACAGGGGGCGACTATGGCTACACCTTC
CASSPGTGGDYGYTF
>TRBD2|TRBJ2-7|NA|TRBV6-5
TGTGCCAGCAGAGGACTAGCGGGGACTGGGGAGCAGTACTTC
CASRGLAGTGEQYF
>NA|TRBJ1-1|NA|TRBV7-9
TGTGCCACTCCGGACAAGAACACTGAAGCTTTCTTT
CATPDKNTEAFF
>TRBD1|TRBJ2-5|NA|TRBV19
TGTGCCAGTAGGACAGGGGGGGGCGCCGGAGAGACCCAGTACTTC
CASRTGGGAGETQYF
>TRBD2|TRBJ2-1|NA|TRBV18
TGTGCCAGCTCACCAAGCGCCAGCGGGGACAATGAGCAGTTCTTC
CASSPSASGDNEQFF
>NA|TRBJ2-7|few|TRBV4-3
TGCGCCAGCAGCCAAGGGAGGGGGCGTTACGAGCAGTACTTC
CASSQGRGRYEQYF
>NA|TRBJ2-1|few|TRBV19
TGTGCCAGTGGCCGCGCGGGGTACAATGAGCAGTTCTTC
CASGRAGYNEQFF
>TRBD2|TRBJ2-1|few|TRBV7-6
TGTGCCAGCAGCCTCCGGACTAGCGGGAATGAGCAGTTCTTC
CASSLRTSGNEQFF
>TRBD1|TRBJ1-5|few|TRBV7-9
TGTGCCAGCAGCCTCGACAGGGGCGTTAATCAGCCCCAGCATTTT
CASSLDRGVNQPQHF
>NA|TRBJ1-2|few|TRBV11-2
TGTGCCAGCAGCCGCGGGTTAAACTATGGCTACACCTTC
CASSRGLNYGYTF
>NA|TRBJ1-1|few|TRBV11-3
TGTGCCAGCAGCTTCGGACGGGATGAAGCTTTCTTT
CASSFGRDEAFF
>NA|TRBJ1-1|once|TRBV18
TGTGCCAGCTCACCGAGCGGACCCCCGGCTGAAGCTTTCTTT
CASSPSGPPAEAFF
>NA|TRBJ1-1|NA|TRBV6-5
TGTGCCAGCAGTTACGGGGCAGGGTTGAACACTGAAGCTTTCTTT
CASSYGAGLNTEAFF
>NA|TRBJ1-1|few|TRBV13
TGTGCCAGCAGGAAAGGGGGTAACACTGAAGCTTTCTTT
CASRKGGNTEAFF
>NA|TRBJ1-1|NA|TRBV6-1
TGTGCCAGCAGCTATAAGGGGACTGAAGCTTTCTTT
CASSYKGTEAFF
>TRBD1|TRBJ2-2|NA|TRBV5-1
TGCGCCAGCAGCCCGCCTGGGACAGCCGACACCGGGGAGCTGTTTTTT
CASSPPGTADTGELFF
>TRBD1|TRBJ1-4|NA|TRBV6-6
TGTGCCAGCAGTTACTCGGACAGGGCTGGTGAAAAACTGTTTTTT
CASSYSDRAGEKLFF
>TRBD2|TRBJ2-1|NA|TRBV12-5
TGTGCTAGTGGAACCCTAGCGGGATTCTTTGAGCAGTTCTTC
CASGTLAGFFEQFF
>NA|TRBJ2-7|NA|TRBV5-4
TGTGCCAGCAGCTCGCAAGGACAGATCTACGAGCAGTACTTC
CASSSQGQIYEQYF
>TRBD1|TRBJ2-7|NA|TRBV18
TGTGCCAGCTCACCCGGACAGGGGAGTCAATACGAGCAGTACTTC
CASSPGQGSQYEQYF
>NA|TRBJ1-3|NA|TRBV10-3
TGTGCCATCGGTAGCGACGTATACTCTGGAAACACCATATATTTT
CAIGSDVYSGNTIYF
>NA|TRBJ2-3|NA|TRBV4-3
TGCGCCAGCAGCCAAGATAACAGGGGCACAGATACGCAGTATTTT
CASSQDNRGTDTQYF
>NA|TRBJ1-1|NA|TRBV11-3
TGTGCCAGCAGCTTCGGTCCACGGGGAGATGTGGACACTGAAGCTTTCTTT
CASSFGPRGDVDTEAFF